This TCR beta chain is drawn from a study of T cell responses to AZD1222 COVID-19 vaccine. Second-dose recipients at about 4 or about 12 weeks were treated as one pooled group. In germline, CDR1 is MNHEY, CDR2 SVGAGI. Trimming stripped 3 bases from V and 0 bases from J, with 9 bases between. There are 15 residues in the CDR3. Study-wide points: Females made up more of the donors, who were largely white British, and clonal diversity may have come out too low. Vaccine-associated CD4 TCRs spanned spike, dominant at 160-218 and 743-854. Vaccination with two AZD1222 doses was followed by a rise in Spike-specific TCR breadth and depth.

Generated by immunoSEQ multiplex PCR, the TCRdb table keeps only in-frame clones and is missing some. This repertoire shows just under 150,000 clones, approximately 89% found once; its top ten account for roughly 1.5%. A word on this clone: The antigen is unknown.

This chain links TRBV6-5 with TRBJ2-1; D remains ambiguous. The sequences come from peripheral blood, collected 28 days after the second AZD1222 dose. This sequence originates from an adult who received the AZD1222 COVID-19 vaccine. The CDR3 DNA is TGTGCCAGCAGTTATGGGGTCAGCTCCTACAATGAGCAGTTCTTC. It encodes CASSYGVSSYNEQFF.